One and the same sample provided the 20 T cell receptor beta chains below, sequenced in a study of blood T cell dynamics during melanoma immunotherapy (TCRdb year 2020). Library method: the immunoSEQ multiplex PCR assay. TCRdb re-hosts the immuneACCESS table, in-frame sequences only. Its copies lack some clones; in the studies checked, an unresolved V gene accounts for under half of them, and the cause for the rest is not known. The sample table holds 11,000 to 15,000 clones, of which around 86% were seen once. The top ten constitute approximately 5.3% of the sample. The sample's time point, from its label and the paper: week 3, after first cycle of checkpoint inhibitor. This specimen was blood, taken from a patient treated with checkpoint blockade. These receptor sequences come from a human donor with melanoma.

This sequence joins TRBV27 and TRBJ2-5, with 11 nucleotides matching TRBD2. The CDR3 covers 16 residues. Germline lookup yields CDR1 MNHEY and CDR2 SMNVEV (reference sequence). After removal of 5 bases from V and 3 bases from J, the junction contained 8 bases not matched to a gene. CDR3 bases: TGTGCCAGCAGTAGGGCCGGGACTAGCGGAAAAGAGACCCAGTACTTC. Its translation: CASSRAGTSGKETQYF.

The chain joins TRBV28 to TRBJ1-2; no firm D call. The V end was cut by 4 bases, the J end by 8 bases, with 8 bases between. Looked up from germline, CDR1 is MDHEN and CDR2 is SYDVKM. The CDR3 is 11 residues long. The CDR3 reads CASSSREGYTF. CDR3 nucleotides: TGTGCCAGCAGTTCGAGGGAAGGCTACACCTTC.

V gene TRBV7-2 combines with J gene TRBJ2-7; 11 nucleotides agree with TRBD2. This CDR3 comprises 16 residues. Per germline, CDR1 SGHTA and CDR2 FQGNSA. V lost 3 bases and J lost 7; bases outside the gene matches: 11. The CDR3 DNA reads as TGTGCCAGCAGCTTTGCGACCGGGACTAGCGGTAGGGAGCAGTACTTC. Translation gives CASSFATGTSGREQYF.

The rearrangement uses TRBV6-5 and TRBJ2-1; TRBD2 matches 10 bases. The CDR3 length is 14 residues. CDR1 and CDR2 from the germline V gene are MNHEY and SVGAGI. J gave up 8 bases and V 10 bases, and 11 bases lay outside the gene matches. The CDR3 coding sequence is TGTGCCATCTCAGAGGTAGCGGGAGGTTATGAGCAGTTCTTC. Its translation is CAISEVAGGYEQFF.

The V and J genes are TRBV28 and TRBJ1-2; tentative D call: TRBD1 (6 bases). The CDR3 runs to 11 residues. The germline CDR1 and CDR2 sequences are MDHEN and SYDVKM. The ends were cut back, 11 bases at V and 8 bases at J, with 15 bases in the middle. The CDR3 sequence is CALSGGLGYTF. DNA of the CDR3: TGTGCCCTCTCGGGGGGGCTCGGCTACACCTTC.

The chain is built from TRBV9 and TRBJ2-6; D gene unclear. Germline lookup yields CDR1 SGDLS and CDR2 YYNGEE. This CDR3 region has 15 residues. Trimming shortened V by 2 bases and J by 0 bases, and 6 bases separated the two germline ends. CDR3 DNA sequence: TGTGCCAGCAGCGTTTCCCACTCTGGGGCCAACGTCCTGACTTTC. Translation: CASSVSHSGANVLTF.

The chain uses TRBV14 and TRBJ2-3; TRBD2 is a possible D gene (7 bases). In germline, CDR1 is SGHDN, CDR2 FVKESK. The CDR3 is 14 amino acids. Trimming stripped 2 bases from V and 9 bases from J, with 15 bases between. The CDR3 loop reads CASSQHRGAPTQYF. The CDR3 nucleotides read TGTGCCAGCAGCCAACATCGGGGGGCCCCGACGCAGTATTTT.

The chain is built from TRBV7-9 and TRBJ2-7; TRBD1 might be the D (6 bases). Germline V gene sequence: CDR1 SEHNR, CDR2 FQNEAQ (reference sequence). V shed 4 bases and J shed 2 bases, with 12 bases lying between them. The CDR3 is 14 residues long. The CDR3 nucleotides are TGTGCCAGCAGCTCCCCAGGGGTCGCCTACGAGCAGTACTTC. Encoded protein: CASSSPGVAYEQYF.

The chain is built from TRBV7-2 and TRBJ2-3, with 8 nucleotides matching TRBD2. This CDR3 comprises 15 residues. Germline CDR1 reads SGHTA; CDR2 reads FQGNSA. V lost 3 bases and J lost 3; bases outside the gene matches: 5. CDR3 coding DNA: TGTGCCAGCAGCTTTAACGGGAGGGGGACAGATACGCAGTATTTT. The encoded protein is CASSFNGRGTDTQYF.

This chain links TRBV7-2 with TRBJ2-3, with 12 bases identical to TRBD2. From germline, CDR1 is SGHTA and CDR2 FQGNSA. J was trimmed by 7 bases and V by 2 bases; bases with no gene match: 4. This CDR3 is 15 amino acids long. CDR3 amino acids: CASSLLAGGVNTQYF. In DNA, the CDR3 is TGTGCCAGCAGCTTACTAGCGGGAGGGGTCAATACGCAGTATTTT.

This rearrangement joins TRBV19 to TRBJ2-1, with D uncertain. Trimming took off 4 bases at V and 7 bases at J, with 14 bases between the two ends. Germline V gene sequence: CDR1 LNHDA, CDR2 SQIVND (reference sequence). This CDR3 has 14 residues. As DNA, the CDR3 is TGTGCCAGTAGTAAGTGGGAAACACAAAATGAGCAGTTCTTC. Its translation is CASSKWETQNEQFF.

This chain uses TRBV18 with TRBJ2-2, with D uncertain. Trimming shortened V by 2 bases and J by 0 bases, and 7 bases separated the two germline ends. The V gene's germline CDR1 is KGHSH and CDR2 LQKENI. This CDR3 region has 15 residues. CDR3 loop: CASSPSLTNTGELFF. CDR3 DNA: TGTGCCAGCTCACCAAGTTTAACGAACACCGGGGAGCTGTTTTTT.

The V call is TRBV7-8, the J call TRBJ1-6; a weak D match, TRBD1 (5 bases). Germline V gene lookup returns CDR1 SGHVS and CDR2 FQNEAQ. The length of the CDR3 is 14 residues. Trimming took 1 base from V and 7 from J, leaving 8 bases between them. The CDR3 DNA reads TGTGCCAGCAGCTTAGTGGGGGGGAATTCACCCCTCCACTTT. This sequence encodes CASSLVGGNSPLHF.

V usage is TRBV9 and J usage is TRBJ2-7, with D possibly matching TRBD1 (6 bases). V gave up 0 bases and J gave up 2 bases, with 12 bases separating them. This CDR3 has 15 amino acids. Germline-derived CDR1 and CDR2 are SGDLS and YYNGEE. CDR3 sequence reads: CASSVGGTSPYEQYF. In DNA form, the CDR3 reads TGTGCCAGCAGCGTAGGGGGGACAAGTCCCTACGAGCAGTACTTC.

The V and J genes are TRBV2 and TRBJ2-7; D possibly corresponds to TRBD2 (5 bases). Trimming cost V 0 bases and J 0 bases, with 12 bases left between them. The CDR3 is 16 residues long. CDR1 and CDR2 (germline): SNHLY, FYNNEI. The CDR3 is CASSEAFAGGSYEQYF. The CDR3 coding sequence is TGTGCCAGCAGTGAAGCTTTTGCGGGCGGCTCCTACGAGCAGTACTTC.

The chain employs TRBV28 and TRBJ1-5; 9 bases fit TRBD1. J gave up 6 bases and V 6 bases, and 9 bases lay outside the gene matches. In germline, CDR1 is MDHEN, CDR2 SYDVKM. This CDR3 contains 15 residues. As DNA, the CDR3 is TGTGCCAGCAGAGAACAGGGGGCGTATAGTCAGCCCCAGCATTTT. This codes for CASREQGAYSQPQHF.

V and J are TRBV15 and TRBJ2-7; D remains ambiguous. This CDR3 has 13 residues. The V gene lost 6 bases and the J gene lost 2 bases, with 11 bases spanning the gap. Germline V gene lookup returns CDR1 LNHNV and CDR2 YYDKDF (reference sequence). The CDR3 DNA follows: TGTGCCACCAGATCGACGGACGCCTACGAGCAGTACTTC. Translating gives CATRSTDAYEQYF.

This clone was found once. This chain links TRBV7-2 with TRBJ1-5, with TRBD1 identical over 9 bases. Per the germline V gene, CDR1 is SGHTA and CDR2 is FQGNSA. With 4 bases clipped from V and 6 bases from J, the junction kept 7 bases outside the gene matches. The CDR3 contains 15 residues. In DNA form, the CDR3 reads TGTGCCAGCAGCTCGGGGACAGGGTGGTCTCAGCCCCAGCATTTT. Amino acid sequence: CASSSGTGWSQPQHF.

The gene calls are TRBV5-4 and TRBJ2-1, with D perhaps matching TRBD2 (6 bases). The CDR3 is 16 amino acids. Germline CDR1 is SGHNT and CDR2 is YYREEE (reference sequence). V lost 3 bases and J lost 5, with 18 bases in between. CDR3 loop: CASSSPAGRKNNEQFF. The CDR3 DNA is TGTGCCAGCAGCTCCCCGGCGGGAAGAAAGAACAATGAGCAGTTCTTC.

The rearrangement uses TRBV7-6 and TRBJ2-1, with D perhaps TRBD1 (6 bases). The CDR3 contains 13 residues. Germline lookup yields CDR1 SGHVS and CDR2 FNYEAQ. The ends were cut back, 2 bases at V and 10 bases at J, with 12 bases in the middle. CDR3 in DNA: TGTGCCAGCAGCTTACGGCCACAGGGCGAGCAGTTCTTC. Translation: CASSLRPQGEQFF. The full variable domain, its missing parts supplied by reference TRBV7-6 and TRBJ2-1, is GAGVSQSPRYKVTKRGQDVALRCDPISGHVSLYWYRQALGQGPEFLTYFNYEAQQDKSGLPNDRFSAERPEGSISTLTIQRTEQRDSAMYRCASSLRPQGEQFFGPGTRLTVL.